The present T cell receptor beta chain was sequenced within a study of regulatory T cells in long-lasting Graves disease. In this sample, this clonotype turned up many times. Germline-derived CDR1 and CDR2 are MNHNS and SASEGT. This CDR3 region has 14 residues. Unmatched junction bases numbered 4, after V lost 6 bases and J lost 3 bases. Time point meaning: newly diagnosed GD, antithyroid drugs for less than 3 months. RNA from PBMCs was the source of the TCR library. HTBI primers from iRepertoire and Arm-PCR of CDR3 regions yielded the TCR beta libraries. TCRdb ran MiXCR on the multiplex PCR reads and lists one entry per CDR3 protein. The data contain approximately 360,000 distinct CDR3 sequences, 12% of them singletons. The same sample was also studied in work on T cells in Graves' hyperthyroidism and ophthalmopathy.

The chain carries TRBV6-1 and TRBJ1-4, with 7 bases matching TRBD1. The sequenced sample was peripheral blood mononuclear cells (PBMCs), obtained at new diagnosis, from a patient treated with antithyroid drugs. This TCR was recovered from a woman under 30 with Graves disease. The CDR3 is CASSRGQSNEKLFF. The CDR3 coding sequence is TGTGCCAGCAGCCGGGGACAGTCTAATGAAAAACTGTTTTTT.